This is a list of T cell receptor beta chains from one sample in a study of glioma-infiltrating T cells. One entry per CDR3 protein, called by TCRdb with MiXCR from the multiplex PCR reads. The sample lists about 410,000 distinct CDR3 sequences, roughly two fifths seen once, with about 12% in the top ten. Material: glioma tissue, nonneoplastic brain tissue, or PBMCs (not recorded which). Receptors originate from a human donor with low-grade glioma or glioblastoma, undergoing nonglioma brain surgery, or in good health (not recorded which). CDR3s include the opening cysteine and the closing phenylalanine or tryptophan. A D gene is named only where the DNA matches it firmly. Rows give clone size only sometimes, using once, few, many, or a class for an expanded clone.

CDR3nt: TGTGCCAGCAGTTACACCCTTCAAGGGGGCGCAGTAAGGACTGAAGCTTTCTTT
CDR3aa: CASSYTLQGGAVRTEAFF
abundance: few
j_gene: TRBJ1-1
d_gene: TRBD1
v_gene: TRBV6-6

CDR3nt: TGCGCCAGCAGCCAAGTGAGCGGTAGCGGGATCTACGAGCAGTTCTTC
CDR3aa: CASSQVSGSGIYEQFF
abundance: NA
j_gene: TRBJ2-1
d_gene: TRBD2
v_gene: TRBV4-1

CDR3nt: TGCAGTGCTAGGGCGACAGTGGGCGAGTCAGAGACCCAGTACTTC
CDR3aa: CSARATVGESETQYF
abundance: NA
j_gene: TRBJ2-5
d_gene: NA
v_gene: TRBV20-1

CDR3nt: TGTGCCATCAGTTACGGCTACGAGCAGTACTTC
CDR3aa: CAISYGYEQYF
abundance: NA
j_gene: TRBJ2-7
d_gene: NA
v_gene: TRBV10-3

CDR3nt: TGTGCCAGCAGCCAAGGCGACAGGGTATGGACCTACGAGCAGTACTTC
CDR3aa: CASSQGDRVWTYEQYF
abundance: NA
j_gene: TRBJ2-7
d_gene: TRBD1
v_gene: TRBV3-1

CDR3nt: TGTGCCAGCAGTTTACCTGGGCTAGCGGCCTACGAGCAGTACTTC
CDR3aa: CASSLPGLAAYEQYF
abundance: few
j_gene: TRBJ2-7
d_gene: TRBD2
v_gene: TRBV28

CDR3nt: TGTGCCCCTCCGGGACTACCAAACACCGGGGAGCTGTTTTTT
CDR3aa: CAPPGLPNTGELFF
abundance: few
j_gene: TRBJ2-2
d_gene: TRBD2
v_gene: TRBV19

CDR3nt: TGTGCCAGCAGCCCGACACCGAACACTGAAGCTTTCTTT
CDR3aa: CASSPTPNTEAFF
abundance: few
j_gene: TRBJ1-1
d_gene: NA
v_gene: TRBV7-3

CDR3nt: TGCAGTGCTAGAGCGGGGAACTACGAGCAGTACTTC
CDR3aa: CSARAGNYEQYF
abundance: NA
j_gene: TRBJ2-7
d_gene: NA
v_gene: TRBV20-1

CDR3nt: TGTGCCAGCAGTCCTGGTGCCTGGGCGGGAGGATTGTACGAGCAGTACTTC
CDR3aa: CASSPGAWAGGLYEQYF
abundance: NA
j_gene: TRBJ2-7
d_gene: TRBD2
v_gene: TRBV6-1

CDR3nt: TGTGCCAGCGGTTTAGGACCCTCCTATGGCTACACCTTC
CDR3aa: CASGLGPSYGYTF
abundance: many
j_gene: TRBJ1-2
d_gene: NA
v_gene: TRBV6-2/TRBV6-3

CDR3nt: TGTGCCAGCAGCCGAACAGACGGAAAAGAGACCCAGTACTTC
CDR3aa: CASSRTDGKETQYF
abundance: NA
j_gene: TRBJ2-5
d_gene: NA
v_gene: TRBV7-2

CDR3nt: TGTGCCAGTAGGCAGCCAGGCGCGAACACCGGGGAGCTGTTTTTT
CDR3aa: CASRQPGANTGELFF
abundance: NA
j_gene: TRBJ2-2
d_gene: NA
v_gene: TRBV19

CDR3nt: TGCAGTGCGTCACCGGGACAGAGTCACTACGAGCAGTACTTC
CDR3aa: CSASPGQSHYEQYF
abundance: many
j_gene: TRBJ2-7
d_gene: TRBD1
v_gene: TRBV20-1

CDR3nt: TGTGCCAGCAGCTTAACCGACAGGCCCGTGAACACTGAAGCTTTCTTT
CDR3aa: CASSLTDRPVNTEAFF
abundance: NA
j_gene: TRBJ1-1
d_gene: NA
v_gene: TRBV7-3

CDR3nt: TGTGCCAGCAGTTCCATCGGGACTAGCGGGGAGCAGTTCTTC
CDR3aa: CASSSIGTSGEQFF
abundance: few
j_gene: TRBJ2-1
d_gene: TRBD2
v_gene: TRBV28

CDR3nt: TGTGCCAGCAGCTTGAGTGCTGCTAGCGGGGACGAGCAGTACTTC
CDR3aa: CASSLSAASGDEQYF
abundance: few
j_gene: TRBJ2-7
d_gene: TRBD2
v_gene: TRBV5-4

CDR3nt: TGTGCCAGCAACTTAGATCGGGACAATGAGCAGTTCTTC
CDR3aa: CASNLDRDNEQFF
abundance: once
j_gene: TRBJ2-1
d_gene: NA
v_gene: TRBV7-2

CDR3nt: TGTGCCAGCAGTTACCCAGGCCAAGCTTTCTTT
CDR3aa: CASSYPGQAFF
abundance: many
j_gene: TRBJ1-1
d_gene: NA
v_gene: TRBV6-2/TRBV6-3

CDR3nt: TGCGCCAGCAAGCGGGCGGGAATGAACACTGAAGCTTTCTTT
CDR3aa: CASKRAGMNTEAFF
abundance: NA
j_gene: TRBJ1-1
d_gene: NA
v_gene: TRBV5-1

CDR3nt: TGTGCCAGCAGAATTAACATTGCCAACGTCCTGACTTTC
CDR3aa: CASRINIANVLTF
abundance: NA
j_gene: TRBJ2-6
d_gene: NA
v_gene: TRBV6-2/TRBV6-3

CDR3nt: TGTGCCAGTAAAACAGTCATTGACTATGGCTACACCTTC
CDR3aa: CASKTVIDYGYTF
abundance: many
j_gene: TRBJ1-2
d_gene: NA
v_gene: TRBV28

CDR3nt: TGTGCCAGCAGCTTGTTCACTAGCGGGATGGCCTCCTACAATGAGCAGTTCTTC
CDR3aa: CASSLFTSGMASYNEQFF
abundance: NA
j_gene: TRBJ2-1
d_gene: TRBD2
v_gene: TRBV5-6

CDR3nt: TGCGCCAGCAGCCAAGATAGGCCCTACGAGCAGTACTTC
CDR3aa: CASSQDRPYEQYF
abundance: many
j_gene: TRBJ2-7
d_gene: NA
v_gene: TRBV4-3

CDR3nt: TGCGCCAGCAGCCAAGTGGCCTTATCCATGTTAGGGGTCAATGAGCAGTTCTTC
CDR3aa: CASSQVALSMLGVNEQFF
abundance: once
j_gene: TRBJ2-1
d_gene: NA
v_gene: TRBV4-1

CDR3nt: TGTGCCACCTACCGGAGGAGCCTCGCGAGTAAGAACACCGGGGAGCTGTTTTTT
CDR3aa: CATYRRSLASKNTGELFF
abundance: NA
j_gene: TRBJ2-2
d_gene: NA
v_gene: TRBV12-3/TRBV12-4

CDR3nt: TGTGCCAGCAGTTACGCAGCAACTAATGAAAAACTGTTTTTT
CDR3aa: CASSYAATNEKLFF
abundance: few
j_gene: TRBJ1-4
d_gene: NA
v_gene: TRBV6-6

CDR3nt: TGTGCCACCAGTGACGCCGGGACCTTCTACACCTTC
CDR3aa: CATSDAGTFYTF
abundance: NA
j_gene: TRBJ1-2
d_gene: NA
v_gene: TRBV24-1

CDR3nt: TGCGCCAGCAGCTTGACGGGTAGTACGGGACAAATGAACACTGAAGCTTTCTTT
CDR3aa: CASSLTGSTGQMNTEAFF
abundance: NA
j_gene: TRBJ1-1
d_gene: NA
v_gene: TRBV5-1

CDR3nt: TGTGCCAGCAGTTTCCGGGACAGGGAAGAGACCCAGTACTTC
CDR3aa: CASSFRDREETQYF
abundance: many
j_gene: TRBJ2-5
d_gene: TRBD1
v_gene: TRBV27

CDR3nt: TGTGCCAGCAGTTACGGTAGGAAGCGGGAGTACGAGCAGTACTTC
CDR3aa: CASSYGRKREYEQYF
abundance: few
j_gene: TRBJ2-7
d_gene: TRBD2
v_gene: TRBV7-2

CDR3nt: TGTGCCAGCAGCCAAAAGGCACGGGGCAACTCTGGAAACACCGTATATTTT
CDR3aa: CASSQKARGNSGNTVYF
abundance: NA
j_gene: TRBJ1-3
d_gene: NA
v_gene: TRBV4-2

CDR3nt: TGTGCCAGCAGCTTACCGGGGGCTCTGTACACTGAAGCTTTCTTT
CDR3aa: CASSLPGALYTEAFF
abundance: NA
j_gene: TRBJ1-1
d_gene: NA
v_gene: TRBV7-9

CDR3nt: TGCGCCAGCAGCCAATCTACGACAGGGGGGCAAGATACGCAGTATTTT
CDR3aa: CASSQSTTGGQDTQYF
abundance: NA
j_gene: TRBJ2-3
d_gene: TRBD1
v_gene: TRBV4-1

CDR3nt: TGTGCCAGCAGCGTCACCGGGACATTCGGCAATGAGCAGTTCTTC
CDR3aa: CASSVTGTFGNEQFF
abundance: NA
j_gene: TRBJ2-1
d_gene: NA
v_gene: TRBV9

CDR3nt: TGCACCGCGGGGCCACCTAGCTCCTACGAGCAGTACTTC
CDR3aa: CTAGPPSSYEQYF
abundance: NA
j_gene: TRBJ2-7
d_gene: NA
v_gene: TRBV20-1

CDR3nt: TGTGCCAGCACCGGACTAGCGGGAGTTTACTACAATGAGCAGTTCTTC
CDR3aa: CASTGLAGVYYNEQFF
abundance: many
j_gene: TRBJ2-1
d_gene: TRBD2
v_gene: TRBV6-2/TRBV6-3

CDR3nt: TGTGCCAGCAGCTTAGGGGGGTACCAAGAGACCCAGTACTTC
CDR3aa: CASSLGGYQETQYF
abundance: few
j_gene: TRBJ2-5
d_gene: NA
v_gene: TRBV7-2

CDR3nt: TGTGCCAGCAGTGAAGAAGACGGACAGGGCAATCAGCCCCAGCATTTT
CDR3aa: CASSEEDGQGNQPQHF
abundance: many
j_gene: TRBJ1-5
d_gene: TRBD1
v_gene: TRBV6-1

CDR3nt: TGTGCCAGCAGCTTGACAGCGGGTGAAACAGATACGCAGTATTTT
CDR3aa: CASSLTAGETDTQYF
abundance: few
j_gene: TRBJ2-3
d_gene: NA
v_gene: TRBV7-9

CDR3nt: TGTGCCAGCAGCACCGACGGGACGGTGAATGAAAAACTGTTTTTT
CDR3aa: CASSTDGTVNEKLFF
abundance: NA
j_gene: TRBJ1-4
d_gene: NA
v_gene: TRBV7-9